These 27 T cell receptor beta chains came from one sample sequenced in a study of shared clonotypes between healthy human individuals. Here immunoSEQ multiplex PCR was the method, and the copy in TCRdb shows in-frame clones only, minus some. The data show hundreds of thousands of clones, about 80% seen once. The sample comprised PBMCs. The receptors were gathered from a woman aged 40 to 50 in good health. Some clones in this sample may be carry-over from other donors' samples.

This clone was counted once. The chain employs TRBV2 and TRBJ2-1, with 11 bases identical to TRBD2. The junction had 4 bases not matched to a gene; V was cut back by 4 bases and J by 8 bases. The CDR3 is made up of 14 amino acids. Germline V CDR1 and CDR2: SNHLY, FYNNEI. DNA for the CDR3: TGTGCCAGCAGTGTCGCACTAGCGGGAGATGAGCAGTTCTTC. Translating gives CASSVALAGDEQFF.

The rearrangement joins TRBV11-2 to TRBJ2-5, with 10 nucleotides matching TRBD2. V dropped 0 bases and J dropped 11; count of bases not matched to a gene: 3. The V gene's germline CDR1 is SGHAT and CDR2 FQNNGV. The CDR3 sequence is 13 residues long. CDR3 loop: CASSLELAGTQYF. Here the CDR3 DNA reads TGTGCCAGCAGCTTAGAACTAGCGGGAACTCAGTACTTC.

The CDR3 region is CASTAGQGAHYEQYF. CDR3 nucleotide sequence: TGTGCCAGCACCGCTGGACAGGGGGCTCACTACGAGCAGTACTTC. The V and J genes are TRBV11-2 and TRBJ2-7; 11 bases agree with TRBD1. Per germline, CDR1 SGHAT and CDR2 FQNNGV. CDR3 length: 15 amino acids. V trimming: 7 bases; J trimming: 3 bases; junction bases outside the gene matches: 8.

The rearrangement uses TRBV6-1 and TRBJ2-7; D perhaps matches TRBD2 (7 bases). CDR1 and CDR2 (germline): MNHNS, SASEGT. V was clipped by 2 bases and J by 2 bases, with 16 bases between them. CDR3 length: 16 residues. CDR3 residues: CASSESMGEGAYEQYF. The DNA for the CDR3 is TGTGCCAGCAGTGAATCGATGGGGGAGGGGGCCTACGAGCAGTACTTC.

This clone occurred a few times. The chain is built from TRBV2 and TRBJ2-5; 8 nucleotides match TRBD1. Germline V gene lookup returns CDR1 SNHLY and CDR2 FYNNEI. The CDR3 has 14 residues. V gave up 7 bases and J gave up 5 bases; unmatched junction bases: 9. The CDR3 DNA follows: TGTGCCAGCACGAGAACAGGGGGTCTTGAGACCCAGTACTTC. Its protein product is CASTRTGGLETQYF.

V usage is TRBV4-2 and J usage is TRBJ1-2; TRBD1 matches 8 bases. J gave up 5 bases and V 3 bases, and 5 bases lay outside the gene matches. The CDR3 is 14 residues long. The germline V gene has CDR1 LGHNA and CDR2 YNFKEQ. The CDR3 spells CASSQDRERYGYTF. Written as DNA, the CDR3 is TGTGCCAGCAGCCAGGACAGGGAGAGGTATGGCTACACCTTC.

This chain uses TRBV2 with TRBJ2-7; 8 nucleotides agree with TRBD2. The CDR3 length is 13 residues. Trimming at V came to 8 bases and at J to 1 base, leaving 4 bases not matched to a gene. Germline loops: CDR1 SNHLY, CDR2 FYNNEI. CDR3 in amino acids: CASLTSESYEQYF. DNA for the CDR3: TGTGCCAGCTTGACTAGCGAATCCTACGAGCAGTACTTC.

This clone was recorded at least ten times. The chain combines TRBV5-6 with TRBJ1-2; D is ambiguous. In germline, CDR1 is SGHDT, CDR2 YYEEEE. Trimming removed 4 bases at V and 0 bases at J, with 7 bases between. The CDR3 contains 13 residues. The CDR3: CASSQSTNYGYTF. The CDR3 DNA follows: TGTGCCAGCAGCCAGAGTACTAACTATGGCTACACCTTC.

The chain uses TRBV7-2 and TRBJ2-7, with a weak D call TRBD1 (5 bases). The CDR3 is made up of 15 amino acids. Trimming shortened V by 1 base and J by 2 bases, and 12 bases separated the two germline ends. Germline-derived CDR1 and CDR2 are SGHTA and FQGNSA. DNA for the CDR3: TGTGCCAGCAGCTTAGAGGGGTCCGATACCTACGAGCAGTACTTC. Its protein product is CASSLEGSDTYEQYF.

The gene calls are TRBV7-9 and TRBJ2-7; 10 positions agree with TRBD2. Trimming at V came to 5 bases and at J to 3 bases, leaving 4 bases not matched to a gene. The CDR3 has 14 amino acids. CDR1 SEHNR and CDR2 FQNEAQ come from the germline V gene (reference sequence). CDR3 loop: CASSPRTSGYEQYF. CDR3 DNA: TGTGCCAGCAGCCCACGGACTAGCGGCTACGAGCAGTACTTC.

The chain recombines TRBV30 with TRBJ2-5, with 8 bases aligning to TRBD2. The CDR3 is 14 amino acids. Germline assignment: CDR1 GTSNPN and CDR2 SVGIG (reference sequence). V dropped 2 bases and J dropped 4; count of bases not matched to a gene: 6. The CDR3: CAWSLAGGIETQYF. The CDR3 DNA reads TGTGCCTGGAGTTTGGCGGGAGGAATAGAGACCCAGTACTTC.

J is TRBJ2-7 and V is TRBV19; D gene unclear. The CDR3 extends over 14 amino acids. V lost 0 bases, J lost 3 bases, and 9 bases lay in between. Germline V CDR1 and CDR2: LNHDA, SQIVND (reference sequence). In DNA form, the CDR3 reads TGTGCCAGTAGTATAGAAGTTGGCAGCTACGAGCAGTACTTC. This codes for CASSIEVGSYEQYF. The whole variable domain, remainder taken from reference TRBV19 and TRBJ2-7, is DGGITQSPKYLFRKEGQNVTLSCEQNLNHDAMYWYRQDPGQGLRLIYYSQIVNDFQKGDIAEGYSVSREKKESFPLTVTSAQKNPTAFYLCASSIEVGSYEQYFGPGTRLTVT.

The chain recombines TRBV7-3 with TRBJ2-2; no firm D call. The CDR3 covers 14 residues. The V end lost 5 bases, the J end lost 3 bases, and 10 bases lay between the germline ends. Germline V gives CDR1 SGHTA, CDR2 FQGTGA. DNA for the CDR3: TGTGCCAGCAGCCCCGGCATGGACACCGGGGAGCTGTTTTTT. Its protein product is CASSPGMDTGELFF.

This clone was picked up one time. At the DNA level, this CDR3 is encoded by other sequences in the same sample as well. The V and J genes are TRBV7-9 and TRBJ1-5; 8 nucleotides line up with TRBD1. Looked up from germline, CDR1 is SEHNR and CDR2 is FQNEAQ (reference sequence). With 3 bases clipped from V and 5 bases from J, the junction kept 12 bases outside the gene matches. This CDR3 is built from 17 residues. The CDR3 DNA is TGTGCCAGCAGCTTCTACCTAGGACAGGGTGGCTATCAGCCCCAGCATTTT. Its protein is CASSFYLGQGGYQPQHF.

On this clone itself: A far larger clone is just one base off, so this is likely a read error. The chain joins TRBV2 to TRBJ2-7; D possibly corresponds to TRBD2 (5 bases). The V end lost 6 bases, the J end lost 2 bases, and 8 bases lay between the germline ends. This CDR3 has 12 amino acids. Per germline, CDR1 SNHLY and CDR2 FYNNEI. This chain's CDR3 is CASSPRAYEQYF. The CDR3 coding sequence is TGTGCCAGCAGCCCGAGGGCCTACGAGCAGTACTTC. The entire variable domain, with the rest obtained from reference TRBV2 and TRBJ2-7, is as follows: EPEVTQTPSHQVTQMGQEVILRCVPISNHLYFYWYRQILGQKVEFLVSFYNNEISEKSEIFDDQFSVERPDGSNFTLKIRSTKLEDSAMYFCASSPRAYEQYFGPGTRLTVT.

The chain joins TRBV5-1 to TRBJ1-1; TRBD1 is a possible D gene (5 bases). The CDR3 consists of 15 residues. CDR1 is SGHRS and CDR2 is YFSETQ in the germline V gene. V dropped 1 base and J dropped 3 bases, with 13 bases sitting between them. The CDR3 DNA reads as TGCGCCAGCAGCTTGAGTCCCCTAGGGGACACTGAAGCTTTCTTT. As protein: CASSLSPLGDTEAFF.

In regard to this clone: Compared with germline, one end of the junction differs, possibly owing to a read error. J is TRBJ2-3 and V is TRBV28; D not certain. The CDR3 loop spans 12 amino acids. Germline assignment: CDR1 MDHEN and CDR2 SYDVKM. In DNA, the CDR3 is TGTGCCACCAGTTCTAGCACAGATACGCAGTATTTT. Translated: CATSSSTDTQYF.

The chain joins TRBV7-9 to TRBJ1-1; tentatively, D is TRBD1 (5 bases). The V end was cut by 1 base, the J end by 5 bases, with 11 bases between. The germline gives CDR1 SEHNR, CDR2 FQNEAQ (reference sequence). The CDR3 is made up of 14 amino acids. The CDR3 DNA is TGTGCCAGCAGCTTAGGAGGGGCTGGGACTGAAGCTTTCTTT. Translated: CASSLGGAGTEAFF.

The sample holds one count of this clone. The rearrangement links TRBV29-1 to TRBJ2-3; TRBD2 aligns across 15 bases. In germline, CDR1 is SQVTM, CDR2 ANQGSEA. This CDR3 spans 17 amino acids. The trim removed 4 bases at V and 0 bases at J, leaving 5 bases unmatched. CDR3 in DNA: TGCAGCGTTGGGGGACTAGCGGGAGGCGGAAGCACAGATACGCAGTATTTT. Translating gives CSVGGLAGGGSTDTQYF.

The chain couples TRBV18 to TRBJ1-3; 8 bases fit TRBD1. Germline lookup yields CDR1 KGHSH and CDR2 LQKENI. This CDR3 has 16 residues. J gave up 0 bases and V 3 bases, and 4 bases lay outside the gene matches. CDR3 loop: CASSPETGASGNTIYF. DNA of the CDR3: TGTGCCAGCTCACCTGAGACAGGGGCCTCTGGAAACACCATATATTTT.

The CDR3 spells CASNPPGTGIGEQFF. CDR3 nucleotide sequence: TGCGCCAGCAACCCTCCTGGTACAGGGATCGGTGAGCAGTTCTTC. The chain couples TRBV5-1 to TRBJ2-1; D is perhaps TRBD1 (6 bases). Trimming stripped 6 bases from V and 9 bases from J, with 22 bases between. The CDR3 has 15 amino acids. The germline CDR1 and CDR2 sequences are SGHRS and YFSETQ.

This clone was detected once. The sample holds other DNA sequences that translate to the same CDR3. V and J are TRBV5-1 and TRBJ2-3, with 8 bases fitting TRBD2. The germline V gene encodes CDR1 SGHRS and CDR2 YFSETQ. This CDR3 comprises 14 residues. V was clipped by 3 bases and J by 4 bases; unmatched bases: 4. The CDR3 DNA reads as TGCGCCAGCAGCTACGGACTAGCCCCAGATACGCAGTATTTT. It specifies CASSYGLAPDTQYF.

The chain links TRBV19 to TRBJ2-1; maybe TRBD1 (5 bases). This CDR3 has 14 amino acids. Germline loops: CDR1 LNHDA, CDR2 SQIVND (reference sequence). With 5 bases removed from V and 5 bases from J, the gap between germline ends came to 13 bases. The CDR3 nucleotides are TGTGCCAGTAGTTGGCAGGGCAAGCACAATGAGCAGTTCTTC. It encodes CASSWQGKHNEQFF.

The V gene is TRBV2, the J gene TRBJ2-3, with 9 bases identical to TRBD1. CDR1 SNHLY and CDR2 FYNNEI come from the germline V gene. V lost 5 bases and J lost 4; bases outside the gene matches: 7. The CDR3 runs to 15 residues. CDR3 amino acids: CASSPGTGFADTQYF. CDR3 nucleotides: TGTGCCAGCAGTCCCGGGACAGGGTTTGCAGATACGCAGTATTTT.

The chain's CDR3 is CASSLEAGGPYNEQFF. The CDR3 coding sequence is TGTGCCAGCAGCTTAGAGGCAGGGGGGCCCTACAATGAGCAGTTCTTC. The chain employs TRBV7-2 and TRBJ2-1; tentatively, D is TRBD1 (7 bases). V shed 1 base and J shed 2 bases, with 12 bases lying between them. The CDR3 covers 16 residues. Germline CDR1 reads SGHTA; CDR2 reads FQGNSA.

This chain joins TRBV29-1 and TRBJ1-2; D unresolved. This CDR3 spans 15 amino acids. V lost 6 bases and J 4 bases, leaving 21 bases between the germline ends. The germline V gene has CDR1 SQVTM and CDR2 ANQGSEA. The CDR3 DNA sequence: TGCAGCGTCACGACCTCGGGCCGTAAGTTCTATGGCTACACCTTC. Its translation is CSVTTSGRKFYGYTF.

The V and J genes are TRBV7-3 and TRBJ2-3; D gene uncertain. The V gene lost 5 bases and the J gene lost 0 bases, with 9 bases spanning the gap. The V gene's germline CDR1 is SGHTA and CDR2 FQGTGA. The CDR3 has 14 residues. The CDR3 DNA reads TGTGCCAGCAGCCTCTCCGGGAGCACAGATACGCAGTATTTT. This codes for CASSLSGSTDTQYF.